The source of this T cell receptor (beta chain) is a study of cytomegalovirus exposure and HLA in healthy donors. The study's findings and limits: A few V segments could not be told apart, such as TRBV6-2 and TRBV6-3, and were left out. Most CMV-associated TCR beta chains were later found to appear HLA-restricted. In a later analysis, a genetic analysis reported fewer productive-TCR N-insertions in an Asian-associated ancestry cluster than the cohort average.

PCR involved 60 Vbeta and 13 Jbeta primers. Only in-frame clones appear in the TCRdb table, and some are missing; sequencing was by immunoSEQ multiplex PCR. The sample has about 98,000 clones, about 74% seen once. Comments on this clone: What it binds is not known.

Trimming took off 5 bases at V and 2 bases at J, with 9 bases between the two ends. Germline CDR1 and CDR2: LNHDA and SQIVND (reference sequence). The CDR3 consists of 13 residues. V and J are TRBV19 and TRBJ2-5; D not resolved. Sample: PBMCs. This sequence was found in a male donor in good health and CMV-seronegative. The CDR3, as DNA: TGTGCCAGTAGTTGGGCAGCTCAAGAGACCCAGTACTTC. Amino acid sequence: CASSWAAQETQYF.